This T cell receptor beta chain was identified in a study of T cell repertoires in cytomegalovirus infection. Across the whole study: Recently identified HLA-C-restricted CMV epitopes and well-studied HLA-B-restricted CMV epitopes were used by the study. Public TCR beta signatures indicated both CMV infection and matching HLA type. Study-wide results and limits: CMV-specific HLA-C-restricted TCR beta clonotypes dominated the ex vivo response.

This clonotype has at least ten counts. Its antigen is not known. MiXCR was run by TCRdb on the reads, yielding one entry per CDR3 protein. The profile shows fewer than 650,000 distinct CDR3 sequences, 40% of them singletons. Trimming took 0 bases from V and 3 from J, leaving 8 bases between them. This CDR3 has 15 residues. The germline V gene has CDR1 SGHVS and CDR2 FNYEAQ. This receptor was obtained from a human donor in good health (CMV status not recorded). Some clones in this sample may be carry-over from other donors' samples. The starting material was cultured PBMCs, obtained from culture after CMV antigen stimulation. The V and J genes are TRBV7-6 and TRBJ2-2, with D perhaps TRBD1 (5 bases). The CDR3 DNA reads as TGTGCCAGCAGCTTAGCAGGCAGGGACACCGGGGAGCTGTTTTTT. Protein product: CASSLAGRDTGELFF.